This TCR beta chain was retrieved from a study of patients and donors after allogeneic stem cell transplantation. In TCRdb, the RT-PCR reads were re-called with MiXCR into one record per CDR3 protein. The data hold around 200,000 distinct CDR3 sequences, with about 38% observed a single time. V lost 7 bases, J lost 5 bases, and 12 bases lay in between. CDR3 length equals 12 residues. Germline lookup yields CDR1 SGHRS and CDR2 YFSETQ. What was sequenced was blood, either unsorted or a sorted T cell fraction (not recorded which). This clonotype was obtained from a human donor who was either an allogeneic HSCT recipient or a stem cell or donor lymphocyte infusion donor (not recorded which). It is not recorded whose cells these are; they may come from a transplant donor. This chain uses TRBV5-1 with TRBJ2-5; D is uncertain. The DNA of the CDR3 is TGCGCCAGCTTCCTAACGTGGGAGACCCAGTACTTC. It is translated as CASFLTWETQYF.